Shown below are 18 T cell receptor beta chains from a single sample sequenced in a study of Ad26.COV2.S vaccination and SARS-CoV-2 variants. Described treatment: around 19 received Ad26.COV2.S at low or high dose, single or two shots; roughly five received placebo; per-sample allocation not given. It was on day 63 after the first vaccine or placebo injection that samples were taken. The assay was immunoSEQ multiplex PCR, and TCRdb's table has in-frame clones only and misses some. The sample lists hundreds of thousands of clones, about 90% seen once, with about 3.6% in the top ten. The source was peripheral blood, collected in a trial of Ad26.COV2.S vaccine versus placebo. The receptors were gathered from a person aged 18-65 years who received the Ad26.COV2.S COVID-19 vaccine or a placebo.

V usage is TRBV11-2 and J usage is TRBJ1-1; D gene unclear. From germline, CDR1 is SGHAT and CDR2 FQNNGV. The CDR3 is made up of 13 amino acids. Trimming removed 5 bases at V and 8 bases at J, with 15 bases between. The CDR3 DNA reads as TGTGCCAGCAGCCCACCGGGCTGGCGGGAAGCTTTCTTT. Protein sequence: CASSPPGWREAFF.

This clone came up once. The gene calls are TRBV18 and TRBJ2-2; tentatively, D is TRBD1 (6 bases). Germline CDR1 and CDR2: KGHSH and LQKENI. The CDR3 has 17 residues. V gave up 1 base and J gave up 2 bases, with 14 bases separating them. The DNA for the CDR3 is TGTGCCAGCTCACCACTCTCCAGGACAGATAACACCGGGGAGCTGTTTTTT. It encodes CASSPLSRTDNTGELFF.

V is TRBV28 and J is TRBJ1-1; TRBD1 might be the D (6 bases). The CDR3 runs to 14 residues. V lost 3 bases and J 5 bases, leaving 13 bases between the germline ends. Germline V gene data show CDR1 as MDHEN and CDR2 as SYDVKM. Here the CDR3 reads CASSLPTGRTEAFF. The DNA for the CDR3 is TGTGCCAGCAGTTTGCCTACAGGGAGGACTGAAGCTTTCTTT.

In this sample, this clone turned up a few times. The chain employs TRBV2 and TRBJ1-5, with a tentative D call TRBD1 (6 bases). Per the germline V gene, CDR1 is SNHLY and CDR2 is FYNNEI. This CDR3 comprises 14 residues. V lost 8 bases, J lost 3 bases, and 14 bases lay in between. The CDR3 nucleotides are TGTGCCAGCCGAGTGACAGGTATCAATCAGCCCCAGCATTTT. Protein product: CASRVTGINQPQHF.

The chain links TRBV29-1 to TRBJ2-3, with D perhaps TRBD2 (5 bases). The CDR3 runs 14 residues. CDR1 and CDR2 from the germline V gene are SQVTM and ANQGSEA. Trimming removed 2 bases at V and 3 bases at J, with 12 bases between. The CDR3 bases are TGCAGCGTTGAACCCGGACTGCAAACAGATACGCAGTATTTT. It is translated as CSVEPGLQTDTQYF.

V and J are TRBV27 and TRBJ1-2; perhaps TRBD1 as D (5 bases). The CDR3 has 13 amino acids. V gave up 6 bases and J gave up 5 bases, with 13 bases separating them. CDR1 MNHEY and CDR2 SMNVEV come from the germline V gene (reference sequence). The DNA of the CDR3 is TGTGCCAGCAGCGCCGGCGGGGGTTATGGCTACACCTTC. It codes for CASSAGGGYGYTF.

This chain uses TRBV7-9 with TRBJ1-2, with D unclear. Per the germline V gene, CDR1 is SEHNR and CDR2 is FQNEAQ (reference sequence). V was trimmed by 1 base and J by 7 bases, leaving 7 bases between them. This CDR3 has 12 residues. CDR3 DNA sequence: TGTGCCAGCAGCTTAGTTTTGTCTGGCTACACCTTC. Residues: CASSLVLSGYTF.

The gene calls are TRBV10-3 and TRBJ2-5; TRBD2 agrees at 8 bases. This CDR3 has 17 amino acids. The J segment lost 1 base and the V segment lost 3 bases, leaving 10 bases of the junction unmatched. Germline V gene lookup returns CDR1 ENHRY and CDR2 SYGVKD. Written as DNA, the CDR3 is TGTGCCATCAGTGATCCCCAGCGGGGGACCCCCCAAGAGACCCAGTACTTC. Translated: CAISDPQRGTPQETQYF.

Worth noting for this clone: Other DNA sequences within the sample encode an identical CDR3. The V and J genes are TRBV18 and TRBJ1-2; 9 bases are a match to TRBD1. Trimming at V came to 5 bases and at J to 3 bases, leaving 1 base not matched to a gene. CDR3 length: 13 residues. The germline CDR1 and CDR2 sequences are KGHSH and LQKENI. DNA of the CDR3: TGTGCCAGCTCAAGGGACAGGGACTATGGCTACACCTTC. This encodes CASSRDRDYGYTF.

The sample holds a few counts of this clone. Other DNA sequences in this sample translate to the same CDR3. The chain links TRBV30 to TRBJ2-6; D unclear. Per the germline V gene, CDR1 is GTSNPN and CDR2 is SVGIG (reference sequence). CDR3 length equals 12 residues. Trimming removed 4 bases at V and 2 bases at J, with 3 bases between. The CDR3 here is CAWTTGANVLTF. In nucleotides, the CDR3 is TGTGCCTGGACTACTGGGGCCAACGTCCTGACTTTC.

The chain couples TRBV6-1 to TRBJ1-5, with TRBD1 matching over 9 bases. V was clipped by 4 bases and J by 5 bases; unmatched bases: 9. The CDR3 totals 16 residues. Germline CDR1 is MNHNS and CDR2 is SASEGT. CDR3 protein: CASSAVWDRVDQPQHF. CDR3 coding DNA: TGTGCCAGCAGTGCTGTTTGGGACAGGGTCGATCAGCCCCAGCATTTT.

V is TRBV5-6 and J is TRBJ2-2; 8 bases match TRBD1. CDR1 is SGHDT and CDR2 is YYEEEE in the germline V gene. After removal of 0 bases from V and 2 bases from J, the junction contained 6 bases not matched to a gene. This CDR3 contains 17 residues. The CDR3 loop reads CASSLALTGVNTGELFF. The CDR3 nucleotides read TGTGCCAGCAGCTTGGCCTTGACAGGGGTCAACACCGGGGAGCTGTTTTTT.

The chain is built from TRBV19 and TRBJ2-7; possible D gene TRBD2, 6 bases. From germline, CDR1 is LNHDA and CDR2 SQIVND (reference sequence). This CDR3 region has 16 residues. Deletions cut 2 bases from V and 7 bases from J, with 21 bases between. This chain's CDR3 is CASSINGGPPMREQYF. CDR3 in DNA: TGTGCCAGTAGTATAAACGGGGGACCCCCTATGAGGGAGCAGTACTTC.

The chain has TRBV4-2 and TRBJ2-2, with 11 positions matching TRBD2. V gave up 0 bases and J gave up 5 bases; unmatched junction bases: 11. CDR1 is LGHNA and CDR2 is YNFKEQ in the germline V gene. The CDR3 length is 19 residues. CDR3 amino acids: CASSQDLPSGGRVTGELFF. The CDR3 DNA sequence: TGTGCCAGCAGCCAAGATCTCCCTAGCGGGGGGCGTGTGACCGGGGAGCTGTTTTTT.

The rearrangement joins TRBV19 to TRBJ1-2; 7 nucleotides line up with TRBD1. The CDR3 contains 15 residues. The V gene's germline CDR1 is LNHDA and CDR2 SQIVND (reference sequence). With V trimmed by 5 bases and J by 2 bases, 8 bases remained unmatched. The DNA for the CDR3 is TGTGCCAGTAGTCTGTGGACAGGAGGAAACTATGGCTACACCTTC. Amino acids: CASSLWTGGNYGYTF.

The chain couples TRBV7-9 to TRBJ1-2; perhaps TRBD1 as D (5 bases). CDR1 is SEHNR, CDR2 FQNEAQ, per germline (reference sequence). Trimming shortened V by 6 bases and J by 3 bases, and 11 bases separated the two germline ends. CDR3 size: 13 residues. DNA of the CDR3: TGTGCCAGCAGGAAGGGGACGGACTATGGCTACACCTTC. Its protein product is CASRKGTDYGYTF. Variable domain in full (rest from reference TRBV7-9 and TRBJ1-2): DTGVSQNPRHKITKRGQNVTFRCDPISEHNRLYWYRQTLGQGPEFLTYFQNEAQLEKSRLLSDRFSAERPKGSFSTLEIQRTEQGDSAMYLCASRKGTDYGYTFGSGTRLTVV.

The rearrangement uses TRBV3-1 (or the pseudogene TRBV3-2) and TRBJ2-7, with TRBD2 matching over 10 bases. There are 14 residues in the CDR3. CDR1 LGHDT and CDR2 YNNKEL come from the germline V gene (reference sequence). V lost 1 base to trimming and J lost 7 bases; unmatched junction nucleotides: 4. CDR3 bases: TGTGCCAGCAGCCAAGGGGGAGCGGGAGGGGAGCAGTACTTC. Translated, it gives CASSQGGAGGEQYF.

The chain employs TRBV7-9 and TRBJ2-7; D is perhaps TRBD1 (5 bases). The CDR3 consists of 14 residues. Per the germline V gene, CDR1 is SEHNR and CDR2 is FQNEAQ (reference sequence). The V end lost 3 bases, the J end lost 2 bases, and 11 bases lay between the germline ends. The DNA for the CDR3 is TGTGCCAGCAGCTTGTCAGGGAACCCCTACGAGCAGTACTTC. Protein: CASSLSGNPYEQYF.